Given below is one T cell receptor (beta chain) in context. All patients picked for sequencing had shown, by flow cytometry, an expansion of CD8+CD57+ cells. This specimen belongs to a study of CD8+CD57+ T cells in acquired aplastic anemia. For the study at large: Each DNA sample taken from sorted CD4+ and CD8+ cells came to about 3.4 ug on average.

TCR beta VDJ and CDR3 were profiled, and genomic DNA was the template. In TCRdb, the reads were re-called with MiXCR into one record per CDR3 protein. The table shows 200,000 to 250,000 distinct CDR3 sequences, with roughly two thirds occurring only once. Trimming cost V 3 bases and J 7 bases, with 15 bases left between them. There are 15 residues in the CDR3. Germline V gene lookup returns CDR1 KGHDR and CDR2 SFDVKD. The clonotype comes from a human donor with aplastic anemia. Material: sorted CD4+, CD8+, or CD8+CD57+ T cells (not recorded which) from PBMCs. This chain links TRBV24-1 with TRBJ2-1; D unclear. The CDR3 DNA reads TGTGCCACCAGTGATGGGGTTGGGTACATAAATGAGCAGTTCTTC. It encodes CATSDGVGYINEQFF.